These 24 T cell receptor beta chains share one sample of origin, sequenced in a study of T cell repertoires in cytomegalovirus infection (dated by TCRdb to between 2019 and 2020). For sequencing, an Illumina HiSeq 1500 was employed. The raw public reads went through TCRdb reprocessing: fastp at Q25, MiXCR clone calling, in-frame beta chains kept. Every distinct CDR3 protein forms one entry, paired with its most common genes and DNA. The sample table contains hundreds of thousands of distinct CDR3 sequences; only one count was recorded for around 31% of them. The ten biggest clones cover around a sixth of the sample. This specimen's treatment or condition label, interpreted: in vitro stimulation with specific CMV peptide epitopes to enrich CMV-specific T cells. These receptors' targets are unknown. This specimen was cultured PBMCs, taken from culture after CMV antigen stimulation. These receptors were obtained from a human donor in good health (CMV status not recorded). Some clones in this sample may be carry-over from other donors' samples.

The V call is TRBV2, the J call TRBJ2-1, with D possibly TRBD1 on 6 matching bases. The CDR3 has 15 amino acids. V gave up 3 bases and J gave up 4 bases, with 13 bases separating them. Germline V gives CDR1 SNHLY, CDR2 FYNNEI. CDR3 protein: CASSDGQKPYNEQFF. The CDR3 nucleotides read TGTGCCAGCAGTGACGGACAGAAACCATACAATGAGCAGTTCTTC. Using reference TRBV2 and TRBJ2-1 for the parts outside the CDR3, the full variable domain is EPEVTQTPSHQVTQMGQEVILRCVPISNHLYFYWYRQILGQKVEFLVSFYNNEISEKSEIFDDQFSVERPDGSNFTLKIRSTKLEDSAMYFCASSDGQKPYNEQFFGPGTRLTVL.

This clonotype was detected a few times. The chain links TRBV6-5 to TRBJ2-5; D not resolved. Germline values: CDR1 MNHEY, CDR2 SVGAGI. The ends were cut back, 6 bases at V and 0 bases at J, with 8 bases in the middle. The CDR3 sequence is 13 residues long. This CDR3 is CASSPVNQETQYF. CDR3 nucleotide sequence: TGTGCCAGCAGCCCAGTAAACCAAGAGACCCAGTACTTC.

CDR3 sequence: CSARDQLDEQYF. DNA for the CDR3: TGCAGTGCTAGAGACCAACTCGACGAGCAGTACTTC. The V gene is TRBV20-1, the J gene TRBJ2-7; D unresolved. The CDR3 is 12 residues long. Deletions cut 0 bases from V and 5 bases from J, with 8 bases between. Germline CDR1 reads DFQATT; CDR2 reads SNEGSKA (reference sequence).

The chain has TRBV3-1 and TRBJ2-3; 9 bases are a match to TRBD2. After removal of 4 bases from V and 4 bases from J, the junction contained 12 bases not matched to a gene. Germline V gives CDR1 LGHDT, CDR2 YNNKEL (reference sequence). This CDR3 comprises 17 residues. CDR3 DNA sequence: TGTGCCAGCAGCCGGGGACGATATAGCGGGGGATCAGATACGCAGTATTTT. Its translation is CASSRGRYSGGSDTQYF.

This clonotype was detected ten times or more. V usage is TRBV7-2 and J usage is TRBJ2-7; D is possibly TRBD1 or TRBD2 (6 bases each). This CDR3 comprises 13 residues. Trimming cost V 5 bases and J 4 bases, with 12 bases left between them. The germline gives CDR1 SGHTA, CDR2 FQGNSA. The CDR3 nucleotides read TGTGCCAGCAGCCCAACAGGGACTTACGAGCAGTACTTC. This codes for CASSPTGTYEQYF.

This clonotype was counted at least ten times. This rearrangement joins TRBV7-2 to TRBJ2-5; TRBD2 aligns across 10 bases. The CDR3 is made up of 14 amino acids. Germline V gene data show CDR1 as SGHTA and CDR2 as FQGNSA. V shed 3 bases, J shed 3 bases, and the junction held 1 base outside the gene matches. DNA of the CDR3: TGTGCCAGCAGCTTTGGACTAGCGGAAGAGACCCAGTACTTC. It encodes CASSFGLAEETQYF.

A few counts support this clonotype. The rearrangement joins TRBV7-2 to TRBJ2-7, with D perhaps matching TRBD1 or TRBD2 (5 bases each). Germline V gene sequence: CDR1 SGHTA, CDR2 FQGNSA. V lost 5 bases, J lost 0 bases, and 11 bases lay in between. The CDR3 runs 14 residues. CDR3 coding DNA: TGTGCCAGCAGCAGAAGGGACGGCTCCTACGAGCAGTACTTC. Translated: CASSRRDGSYEQYF.

This sequence joins TRBV11-2 and TRBJ2-3, with D uncertain. This CDR3 has 13 amino acids. V shed 4 bases and J shed 2 bases, with 7 bases lying between them. Germline CDR1 reads SGHAT; CDR2 reads FQNNGV. The CDR3 DNA reads as TGTGCCAGCAGCTACCGCTTCACAGATACGCAGTATTTT. This codes for CASSYRFTDTQYF.

This clonotype has just a few counts. The V and J genes are TRBV7-8 and TRBJ1-6, with D uncertain. The germline gives CDR1 SGHVS, CDR2 FQNEAQ. Trimming shortened V by 3 bases and J by 5 bases, and 14 bases separated the two germline ends. The CDR3 loop spans 16 amino acids. The DNA of the CDR3 is TGTGCCAGCAGCTTCACTATCAGATTCAATAATTCACCCCTCCACTTT. This codes for CASSFTIRFNNSPLHF. Drawing the rest from reference TRBV7-8 and TRBJ1-6, the complete variable domain is GAGVSQSPRYKVAKRGQDVALRCDPISGHVSLFWYQQALGQGPEFLTYFQNEAQLDKSGLPSDRFFAERPEGSVSTLKIQRTQQEDSAVYLCASSFTIRFNNSPLHFGNGTRLTVT.

The chain combines TRBV7-2 with TRBJ2-3; maybe TRBD2 (6 bases). Trimming left V 1 base short and J 3 bases short, with 17 bases between. The CDR3 has 17 residues. Per the germline V gene, CDR1 is SGHTA and CDR2 is FQGNSA. Here the CDR3 DNA reads TGTGCCAGCAGCTTAGTCTACGGCGGTGGGAGGACAGATACGCAGTATTTT. Encoded protein: CASSLVYGGGRTDTQYF.

This clonotype was picked up a small number of times. In DNA, the CDR3 is TGTGCCAGCAGCTTAGACCTAGCAGATACGCAGTATTTT. Translating gives CASSLDLADTQYF. J is TRBJ2-3 and V is TRBV7-9; D unresolved. V dropped 1 base and J dropped 4 bases, with 6 bases sitting between them. The CDR3 sequence is 13 residues long. CDR1 and CDR2 (germline): SEHNR, FQNEAQ (reference sequence).

This clonotype was detected a few times. J is TRBJ2-7 and V is TRBV20-1; the match to TRBD2 covers 12 bases. There are 14 residues in the CDR3. Germline lookup yields CDR1 DFQATT and CDR2 SNEGSKA (reference sequence). J was trimmed by 6 bases and V by 4 bases; bases with no gene match: 7. Here the CDR3 DNA reads TGCAGTGCTACAGGACTAGCGGGATCAGGCGAGCAGTACTTC. The encoded protein is CSATGLAGSGEQYF.

This clonotype was counted between two and nine times. The chain uses TRBV7-9 and TRBJ2-5; D not resolved. The V gene lost 7 bases and the J gene lost 5 bases, with 35 bases spanning the gap. Germline CDR1 is SEHNR and CDR2 is FQNEAQ (reference sequence). The CDR3 sequence is 20 residues long. For the CDR3, the DNA is TGTGCCAGCATCCCTCATCTAGACCCCCGGTTCATTAAGGGTCGGGAGACCCAGTACTTC. Its protein product is CASIPHLDPRFIKGRETQYF.

The chain employs TRBV5-4 and TRBJ1-5, with no clear D. Germline V CDR1 and CDR2: SGHNT, YYREEE (reference sequence). V lost 4 bases and J 0 bases, leaving 20 bases between the germline ends. The CDR3 consists of 18 residues. CDR3 sequence: CASSPTSGPEISNQPQHF. The CDR3 region has the DNA TGTGCCAGCAGCCCGACCTCTGGCCCTGAGATTAGCAATCAGCCCCAGCATTTT.

This clonotype was picked up a small number of times. The V call is TRBV7-9, the J call TRBJ2-3; 8 nucleotides match TRBD2. V was clipped by 1 base and J by 10 bases; unmatched bases: 7. The CDR3 contains 14 residues. CDR1 SEHNR and CDR2 FQNEAQ come from the germline V gene (reference sequence). The CDR3 region is CASSLEASGLAQYF. Here the CDR3 DNA reads TGTGCCAGCAGCTTAGAGGCTAGCGGGTTGGCGCAGTATTTT.

Only a few counts were recorded for this clonotype. J is TRBJ1-4 and V is TRBV7-6; D ambiguous. Trimming took off 5 bases at V and 8 bases at J, with 21 bases between the two ends. Germline V CDR1 and CDR2: SGHVS, FNYEAQ. The CDR3 spans 16 residues. DNA of the CDR3: TGTGCCAGCAGCCTAACATCCGGTGGGCTTGGGGAAAAACTGTTTTTT. Translating gives CASSLTSGGLGEKLFF.

V and J are TRBV19 and TRBJ1-5; no definite D call. The V end was cut by 7 bases, the J end by 2 bases, with 12 bases between. The CDR3 totals 14 residues. The germline gives CDR1 LNHDA, CDR2 SQIVND (reference sequence). The CDR3 protein is CASKWGIGNQPQHF. The CDR3 DNA reads TGTGCCAGTAAGTGGGGAATAGGCAATCAGCCCCAGCATTTT.

The chain combines TRBV6-5 with TRBJ2-2; D unclear. Per germline, CDR1 MNHEY and CDR2 SVGAGI. The germline V and J ends were trimmed by 2 bases and 7 bases, with 5 bases remaining between them. There are 12 residues in the CDR3. The DNA for the CDR3 is TGTGCCAGCAGTTACGTGGGCGGGGAGCTGTTTTTT. Amino acid sequence: CASSYVGGELFF.

This chain joins TRBV12-3 or TRBV12-4 and TRBJ2-1; possibly TRBD2 for D (5 bases). The CDR3 runs 14 residues. Deletions cut 3 bases from V and 2 bases from J, with 8 bases between. CDR3 sequence: CASSLEAPYNEQFF. The DNA for the CDR3 is TGTGCCAGCAGTTTGGAGGCTCCCTACAATGAGCAGTTCTTC.

The chain joins TRBV4-2 to TRBJ2-1; 7 bases are shared with TRBD2. The V gene end was trimmed by 0 bases and the J gene end by 8 bases; junction bases not matched to a gene: 4. This CDR3 region has 14 residues. Germline V gene sequence: CDR1 LGHNA, CDR2 YNFKEQ. CDR3 region: CASSQDRTRDEQFF. The CDR3 DNA follows: TGTGCCAGCAGCCAAGATAGGACTAGGGATGAGCAGTTCTTC.

There are a few counts of this clonotype. The rearrangement uses TRBV12-3 or TRBV12-4 and TRBJ1-1, with 9 nucleotides matching TRBD1. The CDR3 spans 15 residues. The junction had 8 bases not matched to a gene; V was cut back by 3 bases and J by 6 bases. Here the CDR3 reads CASSLLGQGIAEAFF. CDR3 nucleotides: TGTGCCAGCAGTTTGTTGGGACAGGGTATCGCTGAAGCTTTCTTT.

The V and J genes are TRBV27 and TRBJ2-3; the match to TRBD1 covers 7 bases. The CDR3 runs 16 residues. Looked up from germline, CDR1 is MNHEY and CDR2 is SMNVEV (reference sequence). V dropped 0 bases and J dropped 6; count of bases not matched to a gene: 9. The CDR3 loop is CASSLSWGRGSDTQYF. CDR3 sequence (DNA): TGTGCCAGCAGTTTATCTTGGGGCAGGGGGTCTGATACGCAGTATTTT.

In this sample, this clonotype turned up a few times. The gene calls are TRBV12-3 or TRBV12-4 and TRBJ1-6, with D tentatively TRBD1 (6 bases). With 6 bases removed from V and 8 bases from J, the gap between germline ends came to 14 bases. The CDR3 totals 14 residues. In DNA, the CDR3 is TGTGCCAGCAGCCCCGGGACAACAGATTCACCCCTCCACTTT. Encoded protein: CASSPGTTDSPLHF.

The table lists this clonotype with many counts. The rearrangement joins TRBV12-3 or TRBV12-4 to TRBJ2-5, with D perhaps being TRBD1 or TRBD2 (5 bases each). The CDR3 loop spans 14 amino acids. Trimming shortened V by 0 bases and J by 7 bases, and 12 bases separated the two germline ends. CDR3 coding DNA: TGTGCCAGCAGTTTAGCGGCGAGTGGGGGGACCCAGTACTTC. Translation gives CASSLAASGGTQYF.